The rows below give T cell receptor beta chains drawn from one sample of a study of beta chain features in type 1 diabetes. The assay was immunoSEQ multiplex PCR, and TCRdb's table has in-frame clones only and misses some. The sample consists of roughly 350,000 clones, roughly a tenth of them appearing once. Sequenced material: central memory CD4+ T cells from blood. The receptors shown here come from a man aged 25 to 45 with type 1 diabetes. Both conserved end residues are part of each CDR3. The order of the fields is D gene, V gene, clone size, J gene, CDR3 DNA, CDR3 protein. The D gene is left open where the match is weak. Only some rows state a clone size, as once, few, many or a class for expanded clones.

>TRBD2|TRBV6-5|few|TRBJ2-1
TGTGCCAGCAGCGTTGGGACTAGCTGGTCAGGGGAGCAGTTCTTC
CASSVGTSWSGEQFF
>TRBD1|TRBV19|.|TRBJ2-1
TGTGCCAGTAATGGACAGGGCTACAATGAGCAGTTCTTC
CASNGQGYNEQFF
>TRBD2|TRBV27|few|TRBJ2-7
TGTGCCAGCGGTCTAGCGGGAGGGAACGTCTACGAGCAGTACTTC
CASGLAGGNVYEQYF
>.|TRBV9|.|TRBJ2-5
TGTGCCAGCAGCGTAGGACGGGCCCAAGAGACCCAGTACTTC
CASSVGRAQETQYF
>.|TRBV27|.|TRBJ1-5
TGTGCCAGTTCCCCAAGGGACAGCAATCAGCCCCAGCATTTT
CASSPRDSNQPQHF
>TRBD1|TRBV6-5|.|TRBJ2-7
TGTGCCAGCAGTTACAAGGCAGGGGGCACCTACGAGCAGTACTTC
CASSYKAGGTYEQYF
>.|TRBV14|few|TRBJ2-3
TGTGCCAGCAGCCAGTCGGGGGATACGCAGTATTTT
CASSQSGDTQYF
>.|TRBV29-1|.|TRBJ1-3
TGCAGCGTCCTTGGGGTGACAGGAGGCTCTGGAAACACCATATATTTT
CSVLGVTGGSGNTIYF
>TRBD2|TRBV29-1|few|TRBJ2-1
TGCAGCGTTGATTTAGGCACTAGCGGGTTCAATGAGCAGTTCTTC
CSVDLGTSGFNEQFF
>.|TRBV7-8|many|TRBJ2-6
TGTGCCAGCAGCCCCCGTCGACCCTCTGGGGCCAACGTCCTGACTTTC
CASSPRRPSGANVLTF
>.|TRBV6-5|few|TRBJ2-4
TGTGCCATCAGTGTGGGTAGGGCATGGGATGTCTACTTC
CAISVGRAWDVYF
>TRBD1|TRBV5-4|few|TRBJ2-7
TGTGCCAGCAGCTTATCCGGGACAGGGGGATACGAGCAGTACTTC
CASSLSGTGGYEQYF
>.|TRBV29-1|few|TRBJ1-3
TGCAGCGTTCGGGACGGAAACACCATATATTTT
CSVRDGNTIYF
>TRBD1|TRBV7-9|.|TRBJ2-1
TGTGCCAGCAGCTTAGGGACAGGGAATGAGCAGTTCTTC
CASSLGTGNEQFF
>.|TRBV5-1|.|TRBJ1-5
TGCGCCAGCAGCTTGTATGGAGATAGCAATCAGCCCCAGCATTTT
CASSLYGDSNQPQHF
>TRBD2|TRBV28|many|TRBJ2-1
TGTGCCAGCAACCGGGGGAGTAGCGGGGGCAATGAGCAGTTCTTC
CASNRGSSGGNEQFF
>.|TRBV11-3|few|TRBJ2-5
TGTGCCAGCAGGACAGCCGGGGAGACCCAGTACTTC
CASRTAGETQYF
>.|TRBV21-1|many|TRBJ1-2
TGTGCCAGCAGCCTTCGGGACCGCGTCTTCTATGGCTACACCTTC
CASSLRDRVFYGYTF
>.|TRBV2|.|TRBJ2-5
TGTGCCAGCATCTCACAACCAAACCGGCGTTCTCGCGGGGAAGAGACCCAGTACTTC
CASISQPNRRSRGEETQYF
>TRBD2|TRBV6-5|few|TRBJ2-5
TGTGCCAGCACCCGGGGGGGCAGGCTCCAAGAGACCCAGTACTTC
CASTRGGRLQETQYF
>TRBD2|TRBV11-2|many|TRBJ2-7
TGTGCCAGCAGCCGCCCCGGGGGGTACGAGCAGTACTTC
CASSRPGGYEQYF
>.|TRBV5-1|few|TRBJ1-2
TGCGCCAGCAGCTTTGGTCCGGGGGACTATGGCTACACCTTC
CASSFGPGDYGYTF
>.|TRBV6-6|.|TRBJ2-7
TGTGCCAGCAGTTGGGACCCTGTCGACGAGCAGTACTTC
CASSWDPVDEQYF
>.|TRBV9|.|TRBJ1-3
TGTGCCAGCAGCTATGGGGAGCCCGGAAACACCATATATTTT
CASSYGEPGNTIYF